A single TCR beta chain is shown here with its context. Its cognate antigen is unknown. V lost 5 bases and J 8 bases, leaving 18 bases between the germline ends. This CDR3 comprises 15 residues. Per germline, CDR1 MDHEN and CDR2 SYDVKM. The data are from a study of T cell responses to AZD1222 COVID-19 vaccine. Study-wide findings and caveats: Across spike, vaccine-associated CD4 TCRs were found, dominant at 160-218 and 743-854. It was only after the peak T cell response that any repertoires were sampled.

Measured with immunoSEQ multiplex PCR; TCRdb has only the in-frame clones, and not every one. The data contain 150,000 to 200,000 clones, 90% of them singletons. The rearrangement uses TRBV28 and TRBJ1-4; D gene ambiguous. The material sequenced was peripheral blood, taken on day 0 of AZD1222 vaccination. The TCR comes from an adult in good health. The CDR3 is CASSASETLREKLFF. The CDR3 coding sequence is TGTGCCAGCAGTGCCTCTGAAACTCTTAGGGAAAAACTGTTTTTT.